This T cell receptor (beta chain) was captured in a study of T cell responses to AZD1222 COVID-19 vaccine. V was pared by 2 bases and J by 2 bases, with 2 bases of the junction left unmatched. The CDR3 runs to 14 residues. The germline V gene has CDR1 MNHEY and CDR2 SVGAGI. Study-level findings and limits: No day 14 peak samples; only post-peak repertoires were characterized. Spike-specific TCR breadth and depth rose after two AZD1222 doses.

As regards this clone: Its antigen is as yet unknown.

Clones were sequenced by immunoSEQ multiplex PCR, and TCRdb holds only the in-frame ones, with some missing. The sample carries about 140,000 clones, about 89% recorded once. This chain links TRBV6-5 with TRBJ2-7; 8 bases agree with TRBD1. Source: peripheral blood, taken 28 days after the second dose of the MenACWY control vaccine. The clonotype originates from an adult who received the MenACWY meningococcal vaccine as a control. The CDR3 protein is CASSYGTGTYEQYF. In nucleotides, the CDR3 is TGTGCCAGCAGTTACGGGACAGGAACCTACGAGCAGTACTTC.